Sequencing of this TCR beta chain was carried out in a study of blood T cell repertoires in COVID-19. Sequencing was performed with immunoSEQ multiplex PCR; in TCRdb, only in-frame clones are kept and a portion is missing. Among around 250,000 clones, more than 75% were seen once, and the ten largest hold about 16%. The study counted Cohort 3 donors as recovered given two negative PCRs, clearance, or symptom resolution. Germline V CDR1 and CDR2: MNHNY, SVGAGI (reference sequence). V lost 0 bases to trimming and J lost 6 bases; unmatched junction nucleotides: 5. The CDR3 totals 16 residues. The clonotype originates from a man in his late teens or twenties who had recovered from COVID-19. This chain connects TRBV6-6 to TRBJ1-5; TRBD1 agrees at 10 bases. The sequenced sample consisted of PBMCs or T cells enriched from blood (not recorded which). Here the CDR3 reads CASSYSRDRGGQPQHF. The CDR3 nucleotides read TGTGCCAGCAGTTACTCACGGGACAGGGGCGGTCAGCCCCAGCATTTT.